The rows below give T cell receptor beta chains drawn from one sample of a study of T cell repertoires in cytomegalovirus infection. These receptors lack a known antigen. TCRdb passed the reads through MiXCR, listing each CDR3 protein once. The data show 380,000 or so distinct CDR3 sequences, about 35% seen once. Here the sequenced sample was cultured PBMCs, taken from culture after CMV antigen stimulation. These receptors were taken from a human donor in good health (CMV status not recorded). Some clones in this sample may be carry-over from other donors' samples. Each CDR3 is given without its conserved first and last residue. Fields, in order: J gene, V gene, CDR3 protein.

TRBJ1-1	TRBV12-3/TRBV12-4	ASSFTGVRNTEAF
TRBJ2-5	TRBV7-2	ASSFTPLASETQY
TRBJ2-3	TRBV6-1	ASSEAGGRFGTDTQY
TRBJ2-3	TRBV7-2	ASIRDRGLPDTQY
TRBJ1-6	TRBV20-1	SARDEGRGPLSPLH
TRBJ2-3	TRBV11-2	ASSRPGLRNTDTQY
TRBJ2-5	TRBV19	ASSPGLAGIQETQY
TRBJ2-1	TRBV7-9	ASSFRTSGKQNEQF
TRBJ2-1	TRBV29-1	SAGTLLSYNEQF
TRBJ2-1	TRBV12-3/TRBV12-4	ASGGAGVVGNEQF
TRBJ1-3	TRBV5-4	ASSSPDRRNTIY
TRBJ2-2	TRBV7-2	ASRSAGSGELF
TRBJ2-5	TRBV7-2	ASSLGLTSGKETQY
TRBJ2-3	TRBV7-2	ASSLYVDTQY
TRBJ2-1	TRBV7-9	ASSRPGLAGVSSYNEQF
TRBJ1-6	TRBV27	ASSLIPVGAYNSPLH
TRBJ2-1	TRBV4-1	ASSQVPGLHNEQF
TRBJ2-3	TRBV5-6	ASSLSADTQY
TRBJ2-3	TRBV5-4	ASSLVNGDTQY
TRBJ2-5	TRBV10-3	AISESTGGETQY
TRBJ1-5	TRBV19	ASQGPLNQPQH
TRBJ1-3	TRBV2	ASLMDGYSGNTIY
TRBJ2-7	TRBV5-1	ASSSGTATYEQY
TRBJ2-4	TRBV7-2	ASSLNRDPPD
TRBJ1-4	TRBV4-1	ASSQTGGQKLF
TRBJ1-1	TRBV7-2	ASSLEGRGTEAF
TRBJ1-5	TRBV20-1	SARTGSVQPQH
TRBJ1-1	TRBV6-8	ASSPDGNTEAF
TRBJ1-1	TRBV5-1	ASSLHTEAF
TRBJ1-1	TRBV7-8	ASSPVTGYITEAF
TRBJ2-1	TRBV7-9	ASSLDLLAGNWVEQF
TRBJ1-2	TRBV12-3/TRBV12-4	ASTKQGALGYGYT
TRBJ1-5	TRBV12-3/TRBV12-4	ASRATGKGSNQPQH
TRBJ2-3	TRBV9	ASSTLESGTQY
TRBJ1-2	TRBV5-6	ASSRTRSGGSYGYT
TRBJ1-3	TRBV7-2	ASRATGSGNTIY